The present TCR beta chain was sequenced within a study of regulatory T cells in long-lasting Graves disease. Turning to the study itself: Patients with new Graves' disease had used antithyroid drugs below 3 months.

With respect to this clonotype: Its antigen is as yet unknown.

Study-wide findings and caveats: TRBV28 was favored in persistent disease, as were TRBJ1-2 and TRBJ2-5. New patients shared fewer public clonotypes (around 880) than persistent patients did (fewer than 3,000).

Relying on iRepertoire HTBI primers and Arm-PCR of CDR3 regions, the team built TCR beta libraries. Each CDR3 protein is one row after TCRdb ran MiXCR on the multiplex PCR reads. This table has some 500,000 distinct CDR3 sequences, 15% to 20% appearing once. Stated time point: newly diagnosed GD, antithyroid drugs for less than 3 months. Construction of the TCR library relied on RNA isolated from PBMCs. Trimming stripped 4 bases from V and 5 bases from J, with 17 bases between. The germline V gene encodes CDR1 LGHDT and CDR2 YNNKEL (reference sequence). This CDR3 has 15 amino acids. These data are also associated with another study on T cells in Graves' hyperthyroidism and ophthalmopathy.

The chain uses TRBV3-1 and TRBJ2-5; tentative D call: TRBD2 (5 bases). The receptor's source is a woman aged 40 to 65 with Graves disease. The material was peripheral blood mononuclear cells (PBMCs), obtained at new diagnosis, from a patient treated with antithyroid drugs. The CDR3 bases are TGTGCCAGCAGCCGAGGGATCCCCGGGCGGGAGACCCAGTACTTC. The encoded protein is CASSRGIPGRETQYF.